Shown below are 5 T cell receptor beta chains from a single sample sequenced in a study of cytomegalovirus exposure and HLA in healthy donors. It was with 60 Vbeta and 13 Jbeta primers that the PCR ran. Measured with immunoSEQ multiplex PCR; TCRdb has only the in-frame clones, and not every one. In the table there are some 170,000 clones, 82% of which are singletons. The sequencing input was PBMCs. Every receptor here comes from a girl under 18 in good health and CMV-seropositive.

The genes are TRBV27 and TRBJ2-7; 7 bases align to TRBD1. Germline-derived CDR1 and CDR2 are MNHEY and SMNVEV (reference sequence). The CDR3 consists of 14 residues. Unmatched junction bases numbered 8, after V lost 4 bases and J lost 5 bases. CDR3 amino acids: CASSSATGFHEQYF. The CDR3 nucleotides are TGTGCCAGCAGTTCAGCGACAGGGTTCCACGAGCAGTACTTC.

The rearrangement uses TRBV2 and TRBJ1-1; TRBD1 matches at 8 bases. Germline V lookup: CDR1 SNHLY, CDR2 FYNNEI. Trimming at V came to 8 bases and at J to 0 bases, leaving 8 bases not matched to a gene. The CDR3 length is 15 residues. This chain's CDR3 is CASGVGQDMNTEAFF. In nucleotides, the CDR3 is TGTGCCAGCGGGGTGGGACAGGACATGAACACTGAAGCTTTCTTT.

This chain links TRBV28 with TRBJ1-5, with no clear D. The CDR3 runs to 15 residues. V was shortened by 2 bases and J by 2 bases, with 10 bases between the two germline ends. The germline gives CDR1 MDHEN, CDR2 SYDVKM. In DNA, the CDR3 is TGTGCCAGCAGTTTACCCGGGATCGGCAATCAGCCCCAGCATTTT. This translates into CASSLPGIGNQPQHF.

This rearrangement joins TRBV27 to TRBJ2-7, with D perhaps matching TRBD1 (5 bases). V was clipped by 5 bases and J by 0 bases, with 11 bases between them. CDR1 is MNHEY and CDR2 is SMNVEV in the germline V gene (reference sequence). CDR3 length: 14 amino acids. This chain's CDR3 is CASSTDRRSYEQYF. In DNA form, the CDR3 reads TGTGCCAGCAGTACAGACAGACGCTCCTACGAGCAGTACTTC.

The rearrangement uses TRBV4-3 and TRBJ2-5, with D tentatively TRBD2 (5 bases). Germline V gene data show CDR1 as LGHNA and CDR2 as YSLEER. The CDR3 totals 15 residues. V gave up 0 bases and J gave up 2 bases, with 10 bases separating them. This CDR3 reads CASSQDYGGQETQYF. In DNA, the CDR3 is TGCGCCAGCAGCCAAGATTACGGAGGACAAGAGACCCAGTACTTC.